The 27 T cell receptor beta chains reported below all come from one sample, sequenced in a study of shared clonotypes between healthy human individuals. The data were produced by immunoSEQ multiplex PCR, yet TCRdb's version contains in-frame clones alone and is incomplete. The table records about 960,000 clones, 70% to 85% of them present only once. The specimen was memory CD4+ T cells sorted from blood. Documented subset: CD45RA-negative fraction. The receptors derive from a man aged 18 to 29 in good health.

CDR3 loop: CAWSVRGVYTQYF. The CDR3 DNA reads TGTGCCTGGAGTGTGCGGGGGGTGTATACGCAGTATTTT. The chain has TRBV30 and TRBJ2-3; 8 bases map to TRBD2. V lost 0 bases to trimming and J lost 7 bases; unmatched junction nucleotides: 3. The germline V gene encodes CDR1 GTSNPN and CDR2 SVGIG (reference sequence). CDR3 length: 13 residues.

V is TRBV6-1 and J is TRBJ2-7, with D possibly being TRBD2 (7 bases). This CDR3 has 15 residues. Per germline, CDR1 MNHNS and CDR2 SASEGT. V was pared by 0 bases and J by 4 bases, with 13 bases between. CDR3 sequence reads: CASSEAEGGPYEQYF. The CDR3 DNA reads as TGTGCCAGCAGTGAAGCGGAGGGGGGGCCATACGAGCAGTACTTC.

This clone was counted between two and nine times. Other nucleotide sequences from this sample produce the same CDR3. The V gene is TRBV5-1, the J gene TRBJ2-1, with TRBD1 identical over 10 bases. This CDR3 has 15 amino acids. Germline CDR1 reads SGHRS; CDR2 reads YFSETQ. V lost 2 bases, J lost 2 bases, and 1 base stayed unmatched. The CDR3, as DNA: TGCGCCAGCAGCTTTGGACAGGGGGCCTACAATGAGCAGTTCTTC. As protein: CASSFGQGAYNEQFF.

The sample holds one count of this clone. The chain uses TRBV7-9 and TRBJ2-1; 7 bases are shared with TRBD2. This CDR3 has 14 residues. V trimming: 4 bases; J trimming: 9 bases; junction bases outside the gene matches: 9. The V gene's germline CDR1 is SEHNR and CDR2 FQNEAQ (reference sequence). The CDR3 nucleotides are TGTGCCAGCAGCTCTCAAGCGGGAAGAGGTGAGCAGTTCTTC. It translates to CASSSQAGRGEQFF.

The rearrangement links TRBV6-5 to TRBJ2-7; 8 bases align to TRBD1. CDR3 size: 13 residues. Germline V gene lookup returns CDR1 MNHEY and CDR2 SVGAGI. The J segment lost 5 bases and the V segment lost 8 bases, leaving 8 bases of the junction unmatched. The CDR3 DNA sequence: TGTGCCAGCGGACGGACAGGGACACACGAGCAGTACTTC. Translating it yields CASGRTGTHEQYF.

The chain combines TRBV2 with TRBJ1-3; D perhaps matches TRBD1 (6 bases). V was cut by 6 bases and J by 2 bases, with 14 bases left in between. Germline CDR1 is SNHLY and CDR2 is FYNNEI. CDR3 length: 15 amino acids. CDR3 protein: CASSHYREAGNTIYF. CDR3 sequence (DNA): TGTGCCAGCAGCCACTACAGGGAAGCTGGAAACACCATATATTTT.

This rearrangement joins TRBV2 to TRBJ1-2, with a weak D call TRBD1 (5 bases). The germline gives CDR1 SNHLY, CDR2 FYNNEI. The V gene lost 7 bases and the J gene lost 8 bases, with 20 bases spanning the gap. This CDR3 contains 14 residues. As DNA, the CDR3 is TGTGCCAGCAACTCACAGGAGTTCACTGGCGGCTACACCTTC. As protein: CASNSQEFTGGYTF.

This chain links TRBV9 with TRBJ2-7; TRBD1 might be the D (5 bases). The CDR3 is 15 amino acids. Germline V gene sequence: CDR1 SGDLS, CDR2 YYNGEE. V was shortened by 3 bases and J by 3 bases, with 16 bases between the two germline ends. The CDR3 region is CASSATGEPYYEQYF. The DNA for the CDR3 is TGTGCCAGCAGCGCAACAGGAGAACCTTACTACGAGCAGTACTTC.

CDR3 bases: TGTGCCAGCAGCTTATGGCTAGCGGGGAACACAGATACGCAGTATTTT. As protein: CASSLWLAGNTDTQYF. The genes are TRBV11-2 and TRBJ2-3; 9 bases are a match to TRBD2. This CDR3 spans 16 amino acids. V lost 2 bases and J lost 2; bases outside the gene matches: 5. Germline V gene data show CDR1 as SGHAT and CDR2 as FQNNGV.

The CDR3 loop is CASSSPGEETQYF. In DNA, the CDR3 is TGTGCCAGCAGTTCCCCAGGCGAAGAGACCCAGTACTTC. V usage is TRBV6-5 and J usage is TRBJ2-5; D is ambiguous. Germline CDR1 reads MNHEY; CDR2 reads SVGAGI. The CDR3 has 13 residues. Trimming took 4 bases from V and 3 from J, leaving 9 bases between them.

V usage is TRBV4-3 and J usage is TRBJ2-3; D could derive from TRBD1 or TRBD2 (5 bases each). The V gene lost 0 bases and the J gene lost 4 bases, with 14 bases spanning the gap. Germline V CDR1 and CDR2: LGHNA, YSLEER. The CDR3 has 16 amino acids. The CDR3 sequence is CASSQDRGAVADTQYF. The CDR3 nucleotides are TGCGCCAGCAGCCAAGATCGAGGGGCCGTGGCAGATACGCAGTATTTT.

V and J are TRBV28 and TRBJ2-7; TRBD1 agrees at 11 bases. This CDR3 has 18 amino acids. Per the germline V gene, CDR1 is MDHEN and CDR2 is SYDVKM. The V and J ends lost 4 bases and 3 bases, in that order; junction bases with no gene match: 14. CDR3 loop: CASSSPHTFGTGGYEQYF. The CDR3 region has the DNA TGTGCCAGCAGTTCCCCACATACTTTCGGGACAGGGGGCTACGAGCAGTACTTC.

V is TRBV2 and J is TRBJ1-5; TRBD1 agrees at 8 bases. Germline CDR1 reads SNHLY; CDR2 reads FYNNEI. J was trimmed by 7 bases and V by 5 bases; bases with no gene match: 7. This CDR3 is 14 amino acids long. In DNA, the CDR3 is TGTGCCAGCAGTTTTGGACAGGGAAAACAGCCCCAGCATTTT. This codes for CASSFGQGKQPQHF.

The chain couples TRBV7-9 to TRBJ1-4; possible D gene TRBD1, 5 bases. Trimming shortened V by 10 bases and J by 4 bases, and 19 bases separated the two germline ends. Germline CDR1 and CDR2: SEHNR and FQNEAQ (reference sequence). The CDR3 has 15 residues. The CDR3 DNA follows: TGTGCCACCGCCTTGCCGGGGGGGAATAATGAAAAACTGTTTTTT. Translation: CATALPGGNNEKLFF.

The chain recombines TRBV6-1 with TRBJ2-5; D is undetermined. The CDR3 runs to 11 residues. Germline V gene lookup returns CDR1 MNHNS and CDR2 SASEGT. Trimming removed 1 base from V and 13 bases from J, with 10 bases in between. The CDR3 region has the DNA TGTGCCAGCAGTGAAGGGGTGGCCCCGTACTTC. This translates into CASSEGVAPYF.

Note on this clone: The sample carries other DNA sequences with the same CDR3. This sequence joins TRBV9 and TRBJ2-1, with D unresolved. Germline assignment: CDR1 SGDLS and CDR2 YYNGEE. Trimming removed 3 bases from V and 7 bases from J, with 2 bases in between. This CDR3 has 10 residues. The CDR3, as DNA: TGTGCCAGCAGCGGGAATGAGCAGTTCTTC. Translating gives CASSGNEQFF. Together with reference TRBV9 and TRBJ2-1, the CDR3 gives the full variable domain: DSGVTQTPKHLITATGQRVTLRCSPRSGDLSVYWYQQSLDQGLQFLIQYYNGEERAKGNILERFSAQQFPDLHSELNLSSLELGDSALYFCASSGNEQFFGPGTRLTVL.

The chain recombines TRBV19 with TRBJ1-1; the D is unclear. The germline V gene has CDR1 LNHDA and CDR2 SQIVND (reference sequence). This CDR3 has 15 amino acids. Trimming cost V 7 bases and J 3 bases, with 18 bases left between them. CDR3 protein: CASTESLDADTEAFF. DNA for the CDR3: TGTGCCAGTACCGAATCACTAGATGCAGACACTGAAGCTTTCTTT.

The J gene is TRBJ2-6, the V gene TRBV30, with a weak D call TRBD1 (6 bases). Deletions cut 2 bases from V and 4 bases from J, with 18 bases between. This CDR3 region has 17 residues. Germline CDR1 and CDR2: GTSNPN and SVGIG (reference sequence). CDR3 protein: CAWSNPTGNLGANVLTF. For the CDR3, the DNA is TGTGCCTGGAGTAACCCCACAGGGAATCTGGGGGCCAACGTCCTGACTTTC. The complete variable domain, with remaining parts taken from reference TRBV30 and TRBJ2-6, reads SQTIHQWPATLVQPVGSPLSLECTVEGTSNPNLYWYRQAAGRGLQLLFYSVGIGQISSEVPQNLSASRPQDRQFILSSKKLLLSDSGFYLCAWSNPTGNLGANVLTFGAGSRLTVL.

This chain joins TRBV25-1 and TRBJ2-3; D is unresolved. CDR3 size: 13 residues. V was trimmed by 10 bases and J by 2 bases, leaving 13 bases between them. In germline, CDR1 is MGHDK, CDR2 SYGVNS. The CDR3 region is CATRPGNTDTQYF. Here the CDR3 DNA reads TGTGCCACGCGCCCAGGCAACACAGATACGCAGTATTTT.

The chain combines TRBV18 with TRBJ1-2; maybe TRBD1 (5 bases). Trimming removed 4 bases from V and 6 bases from J, with 18 bases in between. Germline V lookup: CDR1 KGHSH, CDR2 LQKENI. This CDR3 is 15 amino acids long. DNA for the CDR3: TGTGCCAGCTCACTACAAAGGGGCGGAGTAGATGGCTACACCTTC. This gives the protein CASSLQRGGVDGYTF. The full variable domain, completed using reference TRBV18 and TRBJ1-2, is NAGVMQNPRHLVRRRGQEARLRCSPMKGHSHVYWYRQLPEEGLKFMVYLQKENIIDESGMPKERFSAEFPKEGPSILRIQQVVRGDSAAYFCASSLQRGGVDGYTFGSGTRLTVV.

This chain uses TRBV30 with TRBJ2-7; no clear D. V lost 4 bases and J 0 bases, leaving 7 bases between the germline ends. Germline-derived CDR1 and CDR2 are GTSNPN and SVGIG (reference sequence). The CDR3 is 12 amino acids. CDR3 protein: CAWKGPSYEQYF. CDR3 DNA: TGTGCCTGGAAGGGTCCCTCCTACGAGCAGTACTTC.

J is TRBJ2-6 and V is TRBV2, with a tentative D call TRBD1 (6 bases). Germline V gene data show CDR1 as SNHLY and CDR2 as FYNNEI. The CDR3 sequence is 16 residues long. Trimming removed 7 bases at V and 0 bases at J, with 13 bases between. The CDR3, as DNA: TGTGCCAGCAACCGGGACATCCTCTCTGGGGCCAACGTCCTGACTTTC. This gives the protein CASNRDILSGANVLTF.

This clone was detected ten times or more. The J gene is TRBJ2-5, the V gene TRBV2, with D maybe TRBD2 (5 bases). The germline V and J ends were trimmed by 10 bases and 5 bases, with 14 bases remaining between them. The CDR3 length is 12 residues. Germline V gene sequence: CDR1 SNHLY, CDR2 FYNNEI. CDR3 DNA: TGTGCCAACAAAGCGAGCGGCGAGACCCAGTACTTC. It specifies CANKASGETQYF.

The chain has TRBV5-6 and TRBJ2-2; tentative D call: TRBD1 (5 bases). Germline values: CDR1 SGHDT, CDR2 YYEEEE. The CDR3 runs to 15 residues. Trimming took 0 bases from V and 4 from J, leaving 10 bases between them. The CDR3 sequence: CASSLGGISTGELFF. The CDR3 nucleotides read TGTGCCAGCAGCTTGGGGGGCATTAGCACCGGGGAGCTGTTTTTT.

This chain links TRBV9 with TRBJ2-1, with a weak D call TRBD1 (5 bases). Per the germline V gene, CDR1 is SGDLS and CDR2 is YYNGEE. There are 16 residues in the CDR3. V gave up 1 base and J gave up 7 bases, with 18 bases separating them. Here the CDR3 reads CASSVTEKGPWNEQFF. In DNA form, the CDR3 reads TGTGCCAGCAGCGTAACAGAGAAGGGGCCATGGAATGAGCAGTTCTTC.

This clone was found a few times. The chain combines TRBV6-1 with TRBJ2-2; D is unresolved. V was pared by 1 base and J by 6 bases, with 6 bases between. There are 13 residues in the CDR3. CDR1 is MNHNS and CDR2 is SASEGT in the germline V gene. DNA of the CDR3: TGTGCCAGCAGTGAAGTCCCTTCCGGGGAGCTGTTTTTT. Its translation is CASSEVPSGELFF.

The rearrangement uses TRBV7-2 and TRBJ2-1; D is unresolved. CDR1 is SGHTA, CDR2 FQGNSA, per germline. V was clipped by 3 bases and J by 7 bases, with 7 bases between them. This CDR3 region has 12 residues. CDR3 in amino acids: CASSLYRNEQFF. CDR3 DNA: TGTGCCAGCAGCTTGTACAGAAATGAGCAGTTCTTC. Supplemented by reference TRBV7-2 and TRBJ2-1, the full variable domain reads GAGVSQSPSNKVTEKGKDVELRCDPISGHTALYWYRQSLGQGLEFLIYFQGNSAPDKSGLPSDRFSAERTGGSVSTLTIQRTQQEDSAVYLCASSLYRNEQFFGPGTRLTVL.